This T cell receptor (beta chain) was sequenced for a study of blood T cell repertoires in COVID-19. Under the authors' procedure: Amplifying reference gene primers gave estimates of nucleated cell counts. TCRdb's copy holds only in-frame clones and misses some; the assay was immunoSEQ multiplex PCR. V, J and clone size derive from that table, while D and trimming were established from the DNA sequence. The profile shows about 100,000 clones, more than 75% of them singletons. The CDR3 consists of 16 residues. V trimming: 4 bases; J trimming: 1 base; junction bases outside the gene matches: 5. Germline CDR1 is MGHRA and CDR2 is YSYEKL.

Source material: peripheral blood. The chain joins TRBV4-1 to TRBJ2-3; 10 positions agree with TRBD1. The source of this sequence is a man aged 50 to 59 with acute or convalescent COVID-19. The chain's CDR3 is CASSPRDRGGTDTQYF. As DNA, the CDR3 is TGCGCCAGCAGCCCGCGGGACAGGGGAGGCACAGATACGCAGTATTTT.